This TCR beta chain was captured in a study of blood T cell repertoires in COVID-19. Germline V gene data show CDR1 as LGHDT and CDR2 as YNNKEL (reference sequence). Trimming left V 1 base short and J 9 bases short, with 14 bases between. The CDR3 covers 14 residues. The protocol was immunoSEQ multiplex PCR, while the TCRdb copy is restricted to in-frame clones and leaves out a portion. The sample records over 150,000 clones, approximately 80% being singletons. This receptor was obtained from a woman between 35 and 50 years old with COVID-19, enrolled during active disease. Sequenced sample: peripheral blood. The chain recombines TRBV3-1 (or the pseudogene TRBV3-2) with TRBJ2-3; perhaps TRBD2 as D (5 bases). The CDR3 loop is CASSQVAATGTQYF. The DNA for the CDR3 is TGTGCCAGCAGCCAAGTGGCGGCCACGGGGACGCAGTATTTT.